The 15 T cell receptor beta chains given below trace back to one sample, sequenced in a study of PD-L1 blockade in urothelial cancer. Clones were read by immunoSEQ multiplex PCR, and TCRdb kept only the in-frame ones, dropping some. The sample yields tens of thousands of clones, roughly 84% seen once. Time point specified: pretreatment peripheral blood. This material consisted of PBMCs, taken around atezolizumab (anti-PD-L1) treatment. These receptors originate from a woman in her 70s with urothelial cancer.

This clone has just one count. This rearrangement joins TRBV9 to TRBJ2-1; TRBD2 matches 7 bases. The CDR3 sequence is 15 residues long. The germline CDR1 and CDR2 sequences are SGDLS and YYNGEE. The V segment lost 2 bases and the J segment 4 bases; nucleotides outside the gene matches: 6. The CDR3 loop is CASSVAAGLYNEQFF. The DNA of the CDR3 is TGTGCCAGCAGCGTGGCAGCGGGACTATACAATGAGCAGTTCTTC.

The chain uses TRBV6-6 and TRBJ2-7; the match to TRBD1 covers 7 bases. Trimming removed 6 bases from V and 2 bases from J; junction bases left unmatched: 10. There are 15 residues in the CDR3. Germline V CDR1 and CDR2: MNHNY, SVGAGI (reference sequence). Written as DNA, the CDR3 is TGTGCCAGCAGGAAGACCGGGACAGAACCCTACGAGCAGTACTTC. Amino acid sequence: CASRKTGTEPYEQYF.

The V call is TRBV6-6, the J call TRBJ2-1; a possible D gene is TRBD2 (6 bases). Germline CDR1 is MNHNY and CDR2 is SVGAGI (reference sequence). Trimming removed 2 bases from V and 3 bases from J, with 11 bases in between. The CDR3 covers 15 residues. CDR3 amino acids: CASSYRGSVYNEQFF. In DNA, the CDR3 is TGTGCCAGCAGTTACCGGGGGTCCGTCTACAATGAGCAGTTCTTC.

The genes are TRBV30 and TRBJ1-1, with D hard to call. The CDR3 extends over 14 amino acids. Germline values: CDR1 GTSNPN, CDR2 SVGIG (reference sequence). The V end was cut by 4 bases, the J end by 4 bases, with 16 bases between. CDR3 bases: TGTGCCTGGACCCCTTCCTCGACGGGCACTGAAGCTTTCTTT. This gives the protein CAWTPSSTGTEAFF. Using reference TRBV30 and TRBJ1-1 for the parts outside the CDR3, the full variable domain is SQTIHQWPATLVQPVGSPLSLECTVEGTSNPNLYWYRQAAGRGLQLLFYSVGIGQISSEVPQNLSASRPQDRQFILSSKKLLLSDSGFYLCAWTPSSTGTEAFFGQGTRLTVV.

The chain employs TRBV5-1 and TRBJ1-4; D is unresolved. V dropped 7 bases and J dropped 7 bases, with 8 bases sitting between them. CDR1 SGHRS and CDR2 YFSETQ come from the germline V gene. This CDR3 contains 11 residues. The CDR3 reads CASSPGEKLFF. DNA for the CDR3: TGCGCCAGCTCCCCGGGTGAAAAACTGTTTTTT. The full variable domain, rest sourced from reference TRBV5-1 and TRBJ1-4, is KAGVTQTPRYLIKTRGQQVTLSCSPISGHRSVSWYQQTPGQGLQFLFEYFSETQRNKGNFPGRFSGRQFSNSRSEMNVSTLELGDSALYLCASSPGEKLFFGSGTQLSVL.

The V gene is TRBV5-4, the J gene TRBJ2-1, with D possibly being TRBD2 (6 bases). Germline V CDR1 and CDR2: SGHNT, YYREEE (reference sequence). V was cut by 4 bases and J by 7 bases, with 18 bases left in between. CDR3 length: 15 residues. The CDR3 is CASSPPPASVNEQFF. As DNA, the CDR3 is TGTGCCAGCAGCCCACCACCCGCTAGCGTGAATGAGCAGTTCTTC.

This sequence joins TRBV30 and TRBJ1-2; maybe TRBD1 (6 bases). V gave up 0 bases and J gave up 4 bases, with 21 bases separating them. Germline V gives CDR1 GTSNPN, CDR2 SVGIG (reference sequence). CDR3 length equals 17 residues. The CDR3 sequence: CAWSVTGHQALGYGYTF. CDR3 DNA: TGTGCCTGGAGTGTGACGGGACATCAGGCTCTTGGCTATGGCTACACCTTC.

The chain carries TRBV5-1 and TRBJ2-2, with 10 nucleotides matching TRBD1. The junction had 5 bases not matched to a gene; V was cut back by 3 bases and J by 6 bases. This CDR3 contains 15 residues. Germline V lookup: CDR1 SGHRS, CDR2 YFSETQ. CDR3 DNA sequence: TGCGCCAGCAGCTCTGGACAGGGGGTGTCCGGGGAGCTGTTTTTT. Translating it yields CASSSGQGVSGELFF.

V and J are TRBV27 and TRBJ2-7, with TRBD1 identical over 8 bases. V was pared by 1 base and J by 2 bases, with 7 bases of the junction left unmatched. This CDR3 comprises 16 residues. The germline V gene has CDR1 MNHEY and CDR2 SMNVEV (reference sequence). The DNA for the CDR3 is TGTGCCAGCAGTTTATTACCGGGGACAGGACCCTACGAGCAGTACTTC. Its translation is CASSLLPGTGPYEQYF.

V and J are TRBV29-1 and TRBJ2-3; 11 positions match TRBD2. CDR3 length: 13 amino acids. Germline loops: CDR1 SQVTM, CDR2 ANQGSEA. V shed 6 bases and J 3 bases; nucleotides not matched to a gene: 2. Written as DNA, the CDR3 is TGCAGCGTACTAGCGGGAGCTACAGATACGCAGTATTTT. Translation gives CSVLAGATDTQYF.

This chain joins TRBV7-2 and TRBJ2-1, with 7 bases lining up with TRBD2. V shed 2 bases, J shed 6 bases, and the junction held 13 bases outside the gene matches. The CDR3 spans 17 residues. The germline gives CDR1 SGHTA, CDR2 FQGNSA. The CDR3 here is CASSLISSAGVGNEQFF. The DNA for the CDR3 is TGTGCCAGCAGCTTAATAAGCTCTGCGGGAGTGGGCAATGAGCAGTTCTTC.

This clone was seen a handful of times. The genes are TRBV5-1 and TRBJ2-7; 10 bases fit TRBD2. CDR1 and CDR2 (germline): SGHRS, YFSETQ. The ends lost 0 bases at V and 6 bases at J; junction bases unmatched: 12. This CDR3 has 17 amino acids. The CDR3 protein is CASSLGEASGSFSEQYF. The CDR3 DNA follows: TGCGCCAGCAGCTTGGGGGAAGCTAGCGGGAGTTTCTCCGAGCAGTACTTC.

J is TRBJ1-2 and V is TRBV28, with 7 nucleotides matching TRBD1. The germline gives CDR1 MDHEN, CDR2 SYDVKM. V was clipped by 2 bases and J by 8 bases; unmatched bases: 5. The CDR3 runs 13 residues. The CDR3 sequence is CASSLKGAGGYTF. The CDR3 DNA is TGTGCCAGCAGTTTAAAGGGGGCGGGCGGCTACACCTTC.

This clone was observed at least ten times. The rearrangement joins TRBV27 to TRBJ1-1; TRBD1 might be the D (6 bases). Between the trimmed V and J ends, which lost 7 bases and 5 bases, there was a span of 14 bases. The germline gives CDR1 MNHEY, CDR2 SMNVEV (reference sequence). The CDR3 spans 13 residues. The CDR3 protein is CASNPQGRTEAFF. The DNA for the CDR3 is TGTGCCAGCAATCCACAGGGTCGTACTGAAGCTTTCTTT.

V and J are TRBV5-1 and TRBJ2-1; TRBD2 matches 11 bases. CDR3 length equals 15 residues. Germline V CDR1 and CDR2: SGHRS, YFSETQ. Trimming removed 4 bases from V and 3 bases from J; junction bases left unmatched: 3. The CDR3 coding sequence is TGCGCCAGCAGCACGGGACTAGCGGTCTACAATGAGCAGTTCTTC. Its protein product is CASSTGLAVYNEQFF.